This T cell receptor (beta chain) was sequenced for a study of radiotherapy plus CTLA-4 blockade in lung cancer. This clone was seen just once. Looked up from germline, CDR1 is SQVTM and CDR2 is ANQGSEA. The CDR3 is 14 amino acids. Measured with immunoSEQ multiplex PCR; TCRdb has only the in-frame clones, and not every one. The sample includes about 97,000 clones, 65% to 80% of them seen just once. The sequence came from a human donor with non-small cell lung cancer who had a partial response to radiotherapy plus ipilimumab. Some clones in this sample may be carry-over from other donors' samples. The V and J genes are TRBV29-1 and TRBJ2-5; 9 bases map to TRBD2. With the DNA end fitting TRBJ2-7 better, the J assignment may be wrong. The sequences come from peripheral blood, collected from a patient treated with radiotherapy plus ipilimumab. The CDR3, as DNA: TGCAGCGTTGTTCTGGCTAGCGGGGCCTACGAGCAGTACTTC. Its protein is CSVVLASGAYEQYF.